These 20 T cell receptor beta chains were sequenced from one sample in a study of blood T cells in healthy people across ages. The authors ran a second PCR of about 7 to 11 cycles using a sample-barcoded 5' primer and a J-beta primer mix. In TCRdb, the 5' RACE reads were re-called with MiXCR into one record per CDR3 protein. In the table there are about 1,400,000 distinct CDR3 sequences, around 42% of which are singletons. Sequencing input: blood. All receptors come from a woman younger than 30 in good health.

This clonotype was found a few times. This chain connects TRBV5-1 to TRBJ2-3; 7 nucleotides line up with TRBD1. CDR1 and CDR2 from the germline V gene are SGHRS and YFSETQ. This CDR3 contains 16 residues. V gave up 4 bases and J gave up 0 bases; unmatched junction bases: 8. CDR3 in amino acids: CASSARDRLSTDTQYF. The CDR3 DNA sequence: TGCGCCAGCAGCGCCCGGGACAGATTAAGCACAGATACGCAGTATTTT.

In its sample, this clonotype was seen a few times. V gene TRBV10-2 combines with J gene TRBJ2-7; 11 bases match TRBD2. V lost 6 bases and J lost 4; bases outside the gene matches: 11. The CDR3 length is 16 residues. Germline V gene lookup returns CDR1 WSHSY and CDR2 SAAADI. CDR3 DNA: TGCGCCAGCAGGGAACGCCCGACTAGCGGGGTATACGAGCAGTACTTC. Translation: CASRERPTSGVYEQYF.

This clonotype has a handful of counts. The CDR3 DNA reads TGTGCCAGCAGTGCGCCGGGACTGGCGGGAGGATACAATGAGCAGTTCTTC. Encoded protein: CASSAPGLAGGYNEQFF. This chain connects TRBV6-1 to TRBJ2-1; 8 bases line up with TRBD2. J gave up 4 bases and V 4 bases, and 12 bases lay outside the gene matches. CDR3 length: 17 residues. In germline, CDR1 is MNHNS, CDR2 SASEGT.

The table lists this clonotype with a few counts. CDR3 sequence: CASSAQRQSNEQFF. The CDR3 DNA follows: TGTGCCAGCAGTGCCCAGCGTCAGTCCAATGAGCAGTTCTTC. The V call is TRBV6-4, the J call TRBJ2-1; no definite D call. The germline V gene has CDR1 MRHNA and CDR2 SNTAGT. Trimming cost V 4 bases and J 6 bases, with 13 bases left between them. The CDR3 is made up of 14 amino acids.

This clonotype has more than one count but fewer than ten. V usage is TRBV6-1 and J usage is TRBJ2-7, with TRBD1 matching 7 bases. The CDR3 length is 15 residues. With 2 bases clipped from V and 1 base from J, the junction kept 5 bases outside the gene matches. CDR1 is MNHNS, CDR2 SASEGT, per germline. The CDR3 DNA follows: TGTGCCAGCAGTGAAACCTGGACAGGTTCCTACGAGCAGTACTTC. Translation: CASSETWTGSYEQYF.

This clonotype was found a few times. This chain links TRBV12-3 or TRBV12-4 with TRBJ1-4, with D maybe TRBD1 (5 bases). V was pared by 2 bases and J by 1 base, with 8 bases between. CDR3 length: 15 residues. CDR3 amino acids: CASSLWGRTNEKLFF. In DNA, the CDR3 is TGTGCCAGCAGTTTATGGGGCCGAACTAATGAAAAACTGTTTTTT.

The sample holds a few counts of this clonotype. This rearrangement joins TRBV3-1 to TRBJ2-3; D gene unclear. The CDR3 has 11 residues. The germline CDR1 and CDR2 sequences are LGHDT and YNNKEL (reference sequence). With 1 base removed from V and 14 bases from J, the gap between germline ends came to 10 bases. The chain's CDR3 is CASSQGAPTYF. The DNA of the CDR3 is TGTGCCAGCAGCCAAGGGGCGCCTACGTATTTT.

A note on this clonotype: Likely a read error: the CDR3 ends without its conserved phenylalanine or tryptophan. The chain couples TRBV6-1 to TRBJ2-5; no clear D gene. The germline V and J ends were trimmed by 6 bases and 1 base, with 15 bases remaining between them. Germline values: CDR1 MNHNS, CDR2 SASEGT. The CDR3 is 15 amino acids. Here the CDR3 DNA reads TGTGCCAGCAGCGTAGGAAGGACGGTCCAAGAGACCCAGTACCTC. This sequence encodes CASSVGRTVQETQYL.

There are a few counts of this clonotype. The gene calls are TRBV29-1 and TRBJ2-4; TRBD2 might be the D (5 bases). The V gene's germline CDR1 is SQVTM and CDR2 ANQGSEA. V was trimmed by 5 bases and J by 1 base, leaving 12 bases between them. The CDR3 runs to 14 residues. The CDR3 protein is CSVTDRGAKNIQYF. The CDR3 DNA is TGCAGCGTTACCGATCGAGGGGCCAAAAACATTCAGTACTTC.

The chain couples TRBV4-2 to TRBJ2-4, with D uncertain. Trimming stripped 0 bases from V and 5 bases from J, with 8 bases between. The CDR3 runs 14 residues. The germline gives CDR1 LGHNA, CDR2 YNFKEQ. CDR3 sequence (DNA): TGTGCCAGCAGCCAAGAGGGCGTCGAAAACATTCAGTACTTC. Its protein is CASSQEGVENIQYF.

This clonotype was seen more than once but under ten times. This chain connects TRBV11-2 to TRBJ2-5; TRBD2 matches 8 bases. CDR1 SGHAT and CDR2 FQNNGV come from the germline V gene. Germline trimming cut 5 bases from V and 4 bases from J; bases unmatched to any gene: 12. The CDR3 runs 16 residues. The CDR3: CASSPNTSGGGETQYF. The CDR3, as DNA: TGTGCCAGCAGCCCCAATACTAGCGGTGGCGGAGAGACCCAGTACTTC.

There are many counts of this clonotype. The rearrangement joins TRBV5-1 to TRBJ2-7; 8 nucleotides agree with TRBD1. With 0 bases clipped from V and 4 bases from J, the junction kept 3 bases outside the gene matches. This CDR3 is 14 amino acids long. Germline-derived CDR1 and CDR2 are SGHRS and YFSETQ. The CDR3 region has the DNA TGCGCCAGCAGCTTGGAGACAGGGGATTACGAGCAGTACTTC. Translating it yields CASSLETGDYEQYF.

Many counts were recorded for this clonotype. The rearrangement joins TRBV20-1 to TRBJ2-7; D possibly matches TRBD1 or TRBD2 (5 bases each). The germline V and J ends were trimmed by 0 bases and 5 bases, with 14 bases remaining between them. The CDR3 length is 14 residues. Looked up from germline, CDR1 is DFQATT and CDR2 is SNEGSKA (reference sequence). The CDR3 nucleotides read TGCAGTGCTAGAGATTCGAGGGACCTTAACGAGCAGTACTTC. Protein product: CSARDSRDLNEQYF.

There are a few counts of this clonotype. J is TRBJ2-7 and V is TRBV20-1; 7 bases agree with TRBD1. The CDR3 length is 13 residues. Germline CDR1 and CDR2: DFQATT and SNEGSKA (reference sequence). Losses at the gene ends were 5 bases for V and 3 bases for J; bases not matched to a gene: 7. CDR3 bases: TGCAGTGCTGCCCTCACAGGGGTCTACGAGCAGTACTTC. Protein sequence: CSAALTGVYEQYF.

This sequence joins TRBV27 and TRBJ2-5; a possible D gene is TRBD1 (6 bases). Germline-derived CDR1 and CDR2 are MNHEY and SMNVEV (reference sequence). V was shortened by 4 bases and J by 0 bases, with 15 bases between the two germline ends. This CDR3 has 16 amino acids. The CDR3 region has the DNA TGTGCCAGCAGTTACCTAGGGGCAGGGGACCAAGAGACCCAGTACTTC. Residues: CASSYLGAGDQETQYF.

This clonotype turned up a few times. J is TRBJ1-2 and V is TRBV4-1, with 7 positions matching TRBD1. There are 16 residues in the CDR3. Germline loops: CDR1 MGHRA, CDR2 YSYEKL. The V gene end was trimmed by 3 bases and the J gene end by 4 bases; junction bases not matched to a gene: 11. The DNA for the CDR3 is TGCGCCAGCAGCCAGGAATCGACAGGGATGATCTATGGCTACACCTTC. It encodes CASSQESTGMIYGYTF.

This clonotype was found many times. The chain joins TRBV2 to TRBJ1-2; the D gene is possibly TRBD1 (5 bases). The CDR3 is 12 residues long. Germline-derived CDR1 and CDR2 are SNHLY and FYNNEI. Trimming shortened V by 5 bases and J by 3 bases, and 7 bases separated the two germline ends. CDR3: CASSQGYYGYTF. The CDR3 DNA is TGTGCCAGCAGTCAGGGTTACTATGGCTACACCTTC. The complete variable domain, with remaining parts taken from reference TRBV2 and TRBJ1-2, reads EPEVTQTPSHQVTQMGQEVILRCVPISNHLYFYWYRQILGQKVEFLVSFYNNEISEKSEIFDDQFSVERPDGSNFTLKIRSTKLEDSAMYFCASSQGYYGYTFGSGTRLTVV.

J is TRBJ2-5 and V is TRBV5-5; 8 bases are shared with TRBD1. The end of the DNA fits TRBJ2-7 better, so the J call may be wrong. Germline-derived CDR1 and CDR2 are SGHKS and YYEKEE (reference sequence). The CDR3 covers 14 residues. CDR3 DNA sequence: TGTGCCAGCAGCGTTCAGGGGGCGTCGGGCGAGCAGTACTTC. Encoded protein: CASSVQGASGEQYF.

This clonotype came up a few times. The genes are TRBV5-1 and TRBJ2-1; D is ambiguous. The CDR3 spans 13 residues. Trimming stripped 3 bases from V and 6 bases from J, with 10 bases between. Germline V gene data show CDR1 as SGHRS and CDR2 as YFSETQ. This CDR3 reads CASSSPESNEQFF. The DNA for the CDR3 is TGCGCCAGCAGCTCCCCGGAGAGCAATGAGCAGTTCTTC. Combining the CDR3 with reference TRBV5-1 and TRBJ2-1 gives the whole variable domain KAGVTQTPRYLIKTRGQQVTLSCSPISGHRSVSWYQQTPGQGLQFLFEYFSETQRNKGNFPGRFSGRQFSNSRSEMNVSTLELGDSALYLCASSSPESNEQFFGPGTRLTVL.

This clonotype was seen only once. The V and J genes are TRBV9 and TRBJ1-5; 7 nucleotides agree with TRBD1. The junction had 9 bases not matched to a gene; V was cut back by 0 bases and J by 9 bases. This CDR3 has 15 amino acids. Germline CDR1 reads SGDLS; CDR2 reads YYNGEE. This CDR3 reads CASSVGGQGVRPQHF. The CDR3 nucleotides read TGTGCCAGCAGCGTAGGAGGGCAGGGGGTCCGGCCCCAGCATTTT.